This passage covers 7 T cell receptor beta chains from one sample sequenced in a study of T cell clonotyping in hematopoietic cell transplantation. Assay: immunoSEQ multiplex PCR; the TCRdb copy retains only in-frame clones and omits some. Of about 9,400 clones listed, approximately 79% are singletons. Sample: PBMCs, taken 180 days after allogeneic stem cell transplant. The receptors shown here come from a male patient between 35 and 55 years old who had an allogeneic stem cell transplant from a related donor, so the T cells may come from the graft donor. Some clones in this sample may be carry-over from other donors' samples.

The V and J genes are TRBV7-3 and TRBJ2-3; 9 positions agree with TRBD1. Germline CDR1 SGHTA, CDR2 FQGTGA. This CDR3 spans 14 amino acids. V shed 4 bases and J 7 bases; nucleotides not matched to a gene: 6. CDR3: CASSSDRGRNTQYF. Here the CDR3 DNA reads TGTGCCAGCAGCTCGGACAGGGGAAGAAATACGCAGTATTTT.

This clone was observed a single time. The V call is TRBV4-2, the J call TRBJ1-2, with 7 nucleotides matching TRBD1. The CDR3 is 13 amino acids. J gave up 12 bases and V 5 bases, and 12 bases lay outside the gene matches. Germline values: CDR1 LGHNA, CDR2 YNFKEQ. CDR3 nucleotide sequence: TGTGCCAGCAGCTCCGACTTATACAGGGGACACACCTTC. This sequence encodes CASSSDLYRGHTF.

J is TRBJ2-7 and V is TRBV9, with a weak D call TRBD1 (6 bases). The V gene lost 2 bases and the J gene lost 5 bases, with 14 bases spanning the gap. The CDR3 runs 14 residues. Per germline, CDR1 SGDLS and CDR2 YYNGEE. CDR3 sequence: CASSVGRGSHEQYF. CDR3 bases: TGTGCCAGCAGCGTTGGCAGGGGTTCGCACGAGCAGTACTTC.

V usage is TRBV6-5 and J usage is TRBJ1-1; D unclear. Germline V gives CDR1 MNHEY, CDR2 SVGAGI. CDR3 length: 14 residues. Trimming removed 1 base from V and 1 base from J, with 7 bases in between. The CDR3 DNA follows: TGTGCCAGCAGTTACTACTCAGCGAACACTGAAGCTTTCTTT. Translation: CASSYYSANTEAFF.

The rearrangement uses TRBV4-1 and TRBJ1-2, with 9 nucleotides matching TRBD1. CDR1 is MGHRA and CDR2 is YSYEKL in the germline V gene. J gave up 4 bases and V 3 bases, and 9 bases lay outside the gene matches. CDR3 length: 16 amino acids. CDR3 coding DNA: TGCGCCAGCAGCCAGCCCGGACAGGGGAGGACCTATGGCTACACCTTC. This codes for CASSQPGQGRTYGYTF.

The V call is TRBV5-1, the J call TRBJ2-1; 14 bases are a match to TRBD2. Germline CDR1 and CDR2: SGHRS and YFSETQ. The CDR3 spans 16 residues. V shed 4 bases and J 2 bases; nucleotides not matched to a gene: 2. The CDR3 DNA follows: TGCGCCAGCAGCCGGACTAGCGGGGGGACCTACAATGAGCAGTTCTTC. Translating it yields CASSRTSGGTYNEQFF.

V usage is TRBV7-9 and J usage is TRBJ1-1; D is unclear. CDR1 is SEHNR and CDR2 is FQNEAQ in the germline V gene (reference sequence). V was pared by 5 bases and J by 5 bases, with 6 bases between. CDR3 length: 11 residues. Written as DNA, the CDR3 is TGTGCCAGCAGCCTAAGTACTGAAGCTTTCTTT. It specifies CASSLSTEAFF.